The 10 T cell receptor beta chains below come from one sample, sequenced in a study of Ad26.COV2.S vaccination and SARS-CoV-2 variants. TCRdb keeps only in-frame clones here, not all; method: immunoSEQ multiplex PCR. The sample contains about 180,000 clones, around nine tenths of which appear only once. Sequencing used peripheral blood, obtained after recovery from COVID-19. Receptors were obtained from a human donor who had recovered from COVID-19.

The genes are TRBV29-1 and TRBJ1-5, with a possible D match to TRBD1 (6 bases). Deletions cut 6 bases from V and 3 bases from J, with 15 bases between. This CDR3 has 14 amino acids. Germline V gives CDR1 SQVTM, CDR2 ANQGSEA. In DNA form, the CDR3 reads TGCAGCGTGACTATACAGGGTAACAATCAGCCCCAGCATTTT. Translating gives CSVTIQGNNQPQHF.

The CDR3 sequence is CAWKLAGGNEQFF. CDR3 nucleotides: TGTGCCTGGAAACTAGCGGGAGGGAATGAGCAGTTCTTC. The gene calls are TRBV30 and TRBJ2-1, with 13 bases lining up with TRBD2. The ends lost 4 bases at V and 7 bases at J; junction bases unmatched: 1. The germline CDR1 and CDR2 sequences are GTSNPN and SVGIG (reference sequence). There are 13 residues in the CDR3.

The rearrangement links TRBV29-1 to TRBJ1-6, with no clear D. Trimming shortened V by 3 bases and J by 5 bases, and 17 bases separated the two germline ends. The CDR3 loop spans 16 amino acids. From germline, CDR1 is SQVTM and CDR2 ANQGSEA. For the CDR3, the DNA is TGCAGCGTTGATAAGACGAGAGCCGTCAATAATTCACCCCTCCACTTT. Protein product: CSVDKTRAVNNSPLHF.

The chain links TRBV15 to TRBJ2-5; D is undetermined. CDR3 length equals 13 residues. The V and J ends lost 1 base and 1 base respectively, with 4 bases between them. CDR1 is LNHNV and CDR2 is YYDKDF in the germline V gene (reference sequence). CDR3 sequence (DNA): TGTGCCACCAGCAGAGGAGTCCAAGAGACCCAGTACTTC. It translates to CATSRGVQETQYF.

The chain has TRBV5-1 and TRBJ2-3; 11 bases line up with TRBD2. With 5 bases clipped from V and 5 bases from J, the junction kept 7 bases outside the gene matches. The CDR3 sequence is 15 residues long. Looked up from germline, CDR1 is SGHRS and CDR2 is YFSETQ. The CDR3 DNA sequence: TGCGCCAGCAGAGGCCGACTAGCGGGACAAGATACGCAGTATTTT. This codes for CASRGRLAGQDTQYF.

This chain joins TRBV5-6 and TRBJ2-7; D tentatively reads TRBD1 or TRBD2 (5 bases each). Per the germline V gene, CDR1 is SGHDT and CDR2 is YYEEEE. Deletions cut 0 bases from V and 4 bases from J, with 11 bases between. The length of the CDR3 is 14 residues. The CDR3 DNA is TGTGCCAGCAGCTTGGATCCAGGGAGTTACGAGCAGTACTTC. Its protein is CASSLDPGSYEQYF.

The chain is built from TRBV5-1 and TRBJ1-1; D gene uncertain. Germline values: CDR1 SGHRS, CDR2 YFSETQ. The CDR3 contains 14 residues. V gave up 2 bases and J gave up 1 base, with 9 bases separating them. CDR3 in DNA: TGCGCCAGCAGCTTAAGAGATACGAACACTGAAGCTTTCTTT. Its translation: CASSLRDTNTEAFF.

The genes are TRBV29-1 and TRBJ1-4, with a possible D match to TRBD1 (6 bases). V dropped 3 bases and J dropped 5 bases, with 13 bases sitting between them. The CDR3 runs to 14 residues. Germline CDR1 and CDR2: SQVTM and ANQGSEA. CDR3 sequence (DNA): TGCAGCGTTGACGTCGTAGGGGGGAATGAAAAACTGTTTTTT. It is translated as CSVDVVGGNEKLFF.

V gene TRBV25-1 combines with J gene TRBJ1-1; D might be TRBD1 (5 bases). The CDR3 loop spans 16 amino acids. The germline CDR1 and CDR2 sequences are MGHDK and SYGVNS. Deletions cut 0 bases from V and 1 base from J, with 12 bases between. CDR3 sequence: CASSEYFAGGNTEAFF. The CDR3 bases are TGTGCCAGCAGTGAATATTTCGCGGGGGGGAACACTGAAGCTTTCTTT.

This clone was observed once. J is TRBJ2-2 and V is TRBV30; D call uncertain. Germline V gene sequence: CDR1 GTSNPN, CDR2 SVGIG (reference sequence). Trimming stripped 0 bases from V and 5 bases from J, with 16 bases between. This CDR3 has 16 residues. CDR3 protein: CAWSVQRTPATGELFF. The CDR3 DNA reads as TGTGCCTGGAGTGTACAGAGGACCCCAGCGACCGGGGAGCTGTTTTTT.